Below, 5 T cell receptor beta chains from the same sample are listed, as sequenced in a study of response to subunit inactivated influenza vaccine. TCRdb re-called the RT-PCR reads with MiXCR, one entry per CDR3 protein. Of approximately 170,000 distinct CDR3 sequences in the sample, about an eighth are singletons; the top ten hold under 30%. The source was CD8+ T cells sorted from PBMCs, collected more than 4 days after vaccination. These receptors came from a man in his forties or fifties who received an inactivated influenza vaccine.

This clonotype was observed a few times. CDR3: CASSQGRDLPGTDTQYF. CDR3 nucleotide sequence: TGTGCCAGCAGCCAAGGCCGGGACCTCCCAGGAACAGATACGCAGTATTTT. The rearrangement uses TRBV4-2 and TRBJ2-3; the D gene could be TRBD1 or TRBD2 (5 bases each). Germline V gives CDR1 LGHNA, CDR2 YNFKEQ. V lost 1 base to trimming and J lost 3 bases, with 17 bases between them. This CDR3 has 17 residues.

In its sample, this clonotype was seen a few times. The chain combines TRBV30 with TRBJ1-2, with unresolved D. The CDR3 runs 13 residues. Germline V CDR1 and CDR2: GTSNPN, SVGIG (reference sequence). V lost 6 bases to trimming and J lost 1 base, with 12 bases between them. The CDR3: CACLHSFNYGYTF. CDR3 nucleotide sequence: TGTGCCTGTCTGCACAGTTTTAACTATGGCTACACCTTC.

The table lists this clonotype with a few counts. The rearrangement uses TRBV30 and TRBJ2-7; weak D call: TRBD2 (6 bases). With 2 bases removed from V and 0 bases from J, the gap between germline ends came to 8 bases. The V gene's germline CDR1 is GTSNPN and CDR2 SVGIG (reference sequence). CDR3 length: 13 residues. The CDR3 DNA sequence: TGTGCCTGGAGTTTCGGGAGCTCCTACGAGCAGTACTTC. Translation gives CAWSFGSSYEQYF.

This clonotype was detected only a few times. The gene calls are TRBV30 and TRBJ2-4; possible D gene TRBD2, 7 bases. CDR3 length: 20 residues. Germline lookup yields CDR1 GTSNPN and CDR2 SVGIG (reference sequence). V was shortened by 1 base and J by 1 base, with 26 bases between the two germline ends. The CDR3 loop is CAWSGGTKGDWVKAKNIQYF. The CDR3 nucleotides are TGTGCCTGGAGTGGTGGGACTAAGGGGGATTGGGTTAAGGCCAAAAACATTCAGTACTTC.

This clonotype was counted only a few times. This chain links TRBV7-9 with TRBJ2-3; D uncertain. CDR1 and CDR2 (germline): SEHNR, FQNEAQ (reference sequence). The V and J ends lost 3 bases and 4 bases respectively, with 8 bases between them. The CDR3 is 13 residues long. DNA of the CDR3: TGTGCCAGCAGCTTCCATCTAGCAGATACGCAGTATTTT. Translating gives CASSFHLADTQYF.